This TCR beta chain was obtained from a study of regulatory and conventional T cells in RAG deficiency. Study-level findings and limits: Shorter CDR3s in all patient subsets; >80% Treg-Tconv overlap in Omenn. Shannon entropy fell and Simpson indices rose in RAG-deficient patients. Omenn CD25-high CD127-low cells may be activated cells, not true Tregs.

In this sample, this clone turned up a few times. Its antigen is still unknown. Some clones are missing from TCRdb's copy, which holds only in-frame ones; the method was immunoSEQ multiplex PCR. The sample holds 30,000 to 40,000 clones, 89% seen once. Germline loops: CDR1 MNHNY, CDR2 SVGAGI (reference sequence). V was pared by 2 bases and J by 4 bases, with 11 bases between. The CDR3 extends over 15 amino acids. This sample was shared with a second study, whose subject was regulatory T cells. From that second work: The PCR used 52 TRBV and 13 TRBJ primers. Regulatory T cells showed the strongest V-J pair restriction and V/J gene skewing among patient repertoires.

What was sequenced was CD8+ T cells sorted from blood. The receptor comes from a human donor in good health. The V and J genes are TRBV6-6 and TRBJ2-2; D perhaps matches TRBD1 (5 bases). The CDR3 DNA reads TGTGCCAGCAGTTACGGAGACAGACTCACCGGGGAGCTGTTTTTT. The encoded protein is CASSYGDRLTGELFF.